These 10 T cell receptor beta chains came from one sample sequenced in a study of CD8+CD57+ T cells in acquired aplastic anemia (dated by TCRdb to between 2018 and 2020). Sequencing instrument: Illumina HiSeq 2000. Genomic DNA served as template for TCR beta VDJ combination and CDR3 sequence profiling. The public reads were reanalyzed by TCRdb: fastp trimming at Q25, MiXCR alignment, in-frame beta chains only. Identical CDR3 protein sequences are pooled into one entry, listed with their most common genes and DNA. The sample data list tens of thousands of distinct CDR3 sequences, and around three quarters of these were observed just once. The ten largest clones represent 20% to 25% of the sample. The material sequenced was sorted CD4+, CD8+, or CD8+CD57+ T cells (not recorded which) from PBMCs. Source of these receptors: a human donor in good health, serving as a control.

This chain connects TRBV20-1 to TRBJ2-3; 10 bases match TRBD2. With V trimmed by 3 bases and J by 6 bases, 9 bases remained unmatched. Germline CDR1 and CDR2: DFQATT and SNEGSKA (reference sequence). This CDR3 is built from 15 residues. CDR3 nucleotide sequence: TGCAGTGCTAGCCGGTTAGCGGGGGGCGGGGATACGCAGTATTTT. Its translation: CSASRLAGGGDTQYF.

This clonotype has a handful of counts. This sequence joins TRBV2 and TRBJ1-2, with 8 nucleotides matching TRBD1. The CDR3 runs to 16 residues. Germline-derived CDR1 and CDR2 are SNHLY and FYNNEI. The J segment lost 2 bases and the V segment lost 2 bases, leaving 7 bases of the junction unmatched. DNA of the CDR3: TGTGCCAGCAGTGAATGGCCCGGGACAGGCAACTATGGCTACACCTTC. It encodes CASSEWPGTGNYGYTF.

This clonotype was observed a single time. The rearrangement uses TRBV10-3 and TRBJ1-1; no clear D gene. Germline V CDR1 and CDR2: ENHRY, SYGVKD. The CDR3 length is 12 residues. The V and J ends lost 3 bases and 1 base respectively, with 3 bases between them. The CDR3 is CAISDGNTEAFF. The CDR3 DNA reads as TGTGCCATCAGTGACGGGAACACTGAAGCTTTCTTT.

The chain is built from TRBV9 and TRBJ2-7; no reliable D call. V dropped 7 bases and J dropped 6 bases, with 20 bases sitting between them. Germline-derived CDR1 and CDR2 are SGDLS and YYNGEE. CDR3 length: 14 residues. The CDR3 reads CASSPRAQDGEQYF. DNA for the CDR3: TGTGCCAGCTCACCACGGGCCCAGGATGGCGAGCAGTACTTC.

The CDR3 coding sequence is TGCAGTGCTAGGGGCCAGAATGGCTACACCTTC. It encodes CSARGQNGYTF. This chain joins TRBV20-1 and TRBJ1-2; D remains unclear. Trimming shortened V by 3 bases and J by 6 bases, and 8 bases separated the two germline ends. CDR1 and CDR2 from the germline V gene are DFQATT and SNEGSKA (reference sequence). The CDR3 contains 11 residues.

V usage is TRBV29-1 and J usage is TRBJ1-1, with 7 bases aligning to TRBD1. The CDR3 extends over 14 amino acids. The V segment lost 7 bases and the J segment 2 bases; nucleotides outside the gene matches: 10. Germline CDR1 and CDR2: SQVTM and ANQGSEA. The CDR3 DNA reads TGCAGCGGCGAACGGGCAGGGGGTAACACTGAAGCTTTCTTT. Its protein product is CSGERAGGNTEAFF.

The J gene is TRBJ2-7, the V gene TRBV29-1, with a possible D match to TRBD1 (6 bases). Germline CDR1 reads SQVTM; CDR2 reads ANQGSEA. Trimming cost V 6 bases and J 2 bases, with 17 bases left between them. This CDR3 has 14 amino acids. The CDR3 is CSVDTQGPPYEQYF. CDR3 DNA sequence: TGCAGCGTAGACACCCAGGGGCCCCCCTACGAGCAGTACTTC.

This chain links TRBV2 with TRBJ2-7, with a weak D call TRBD1 (5 bases). With 2 bases removed from V and 1 base from J, the gap between germline ends came to 15 bases. Germline CDR1 is SNHLY and CDR2 is FYNNEI. The CDR3 has 16 amino acids. The CDR3 loop reads CASSELTGIRSYEQYF. CDR3 coding DNA: TGTGCCAGCAGTGAATTAACAGGTATTCGGTCCTACGAGCAGTACTTC.

The chain uses TRBV10-1 and TRBJ1-1; D remains unclear. V was trimmed by 2 bases and J by 8 bases, leaving 6 bases between them. The V gene's germline CDR1 is WNHNN and CDR2 SYGVQD (reference sequence). The CDR3 spans 11 residues. In DNA, the CDR3 is TGCGCCAGCAGTGAGGTCCCCGAAGCTTTCTTT. Translation: CASSEVPEAFF.

In this sample, this clonotype is medium-sized. The chain links TRBV6-1 to TRBJ2-7, with 10 nucleotides matching TRBD2. CDR3 length equals 15 residues. Losses at the gene ends were 6 bases for V and 0 bases for J; bases not matched to a gene: 5. Germline-derived CDR1 and CDR2 are MNHNS and SASEGT. Here the CDR3 reads CASSESGGASYEQYF. The CDR3, as DNA: TGTGCCAGCAGCGAAAGCGGGGGGGCCTCCTACGAGCAGTACTTC.